This T cell receptor (beta chain) originates from a study of cytomegalovirus exposure and HLA in healthy donors. The PCR was carried out with 60 Vbeta primers and 13 Jbeta primers. Generated by immunoSEQ multiplex PCR, the TCRdb table keeps only in-frame clones and is missing some. Of roughly 120,000 clones in the sample, more than 75% were seen once. About this clone itself: The antigen is undetermined.

V lost 4 bases to trimming and J lost 0 bases; unmatched junction nucleotides: 5. Germline CDR1 is SGHNT and CDR2 is YYREEE (reference sequence). The CDR3 covers 17 residues. Study-wide findings and caveats: 87-base-pair reads could not separate some V segments, including TRBV6-2 and TRBV6-3.

This chain uses TRBV5-4 with TRBJ2-6; 9 nucleotides agree with TRBD1. The receptor was derived from a woman aged 55-75 years in good health and CMV-seropositive. Sequenced sample: PBMCs. The CDR3 spells CASSAGQGFSGANVLTF. CDR3 nucleotides: TGTGCCAGCAGCGCGGGACAGGGATTCTCTGGGGCCAACGTCCTGACTTTC. The full variable domain, its missing parts supplied by reference TRBV5-4 and TRBJ2-6, is ETGVTQSPTHLIKTRGQQVTLRCSSQSGHNTVSWYQQALGQGPQFIFQYYREEENGRGNFPPRFSGLQFPNYSSELNVNALELDDSALYLCASSAGQGFSGANVLTFGAGSRLTVL.